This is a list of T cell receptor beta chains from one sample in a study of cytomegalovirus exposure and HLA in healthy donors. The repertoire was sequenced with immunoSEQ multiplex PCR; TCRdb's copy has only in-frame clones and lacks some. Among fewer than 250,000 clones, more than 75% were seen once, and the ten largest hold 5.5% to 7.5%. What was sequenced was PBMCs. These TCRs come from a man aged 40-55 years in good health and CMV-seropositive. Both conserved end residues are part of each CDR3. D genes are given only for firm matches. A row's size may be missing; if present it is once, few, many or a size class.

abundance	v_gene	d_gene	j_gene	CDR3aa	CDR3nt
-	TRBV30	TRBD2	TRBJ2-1	CAWGSGRALINEQFF	TGTGCCTGGGGTAGCGGGAGGGCTTTAATCAATGAGCAGTTCTTC
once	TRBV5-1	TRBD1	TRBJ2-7	CASSSTGQTYEQYF	TGCGCCAGCAGCTCCACGGGACAGACCTACGAGCAGTACTTC
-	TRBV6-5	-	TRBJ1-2	CASSYSTGPSLSF	TGTGCCAGCAGTTACTCGACAGGACCCTCTCTCTCCTTC
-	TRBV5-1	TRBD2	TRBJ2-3	CASSWGGLAGVQRTDTQYF	TGCGCCAGCAGCTGGGGGGGCCTAGCGGGAGTTCAGCGAACAGATACGCAGTATTTT
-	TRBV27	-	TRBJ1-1	CASSVIQNTEAFF	TGTGCCAGCAGTGTGATACAGAACACTGAAGCTTTCTTT
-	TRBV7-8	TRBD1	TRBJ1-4	CASSYNRGANEKLFF	TGTGCCAGCAGCTATAACAGGGGAGCTAATGAAAAACTGTTTTTT
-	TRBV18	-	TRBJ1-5	CASGPGGQPQHF	TGTGCCAGCGGGCCGGGGGGACAGCCCCAGCATTTT
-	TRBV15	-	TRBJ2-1	CATSRDPPLRYNEQFF	TGTGCCACCAGCAGAGATCCCCCCCTACGATACAATGAGCAGTTCTTC
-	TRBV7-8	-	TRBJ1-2	CASSLSPGPDYGYTF	TGTGCCAGCAGCTTAAGTCCGGGTCCCGACTATGGCTACACCTTC
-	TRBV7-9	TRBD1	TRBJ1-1	CASSSGPDRSNTEAFF	TGTGCCAGCAGCTCCGGGCCGGACAGGAGCAACACTGAAGCTTTCTTT
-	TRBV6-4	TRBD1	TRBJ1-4	CASSNRDRGLYSTNEKLFF	TGTGCCAGCAGCAACCGGGACAGGGGTTTATATTCAACTAATGAAAAACTGTTTTTT
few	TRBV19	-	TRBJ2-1	CASSGDRDPYNEQFF	TGTGCCAGTAGCGGCGACCGGGATCCATACAATGAGCAGTTCTTC
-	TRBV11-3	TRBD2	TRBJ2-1	CASSFAGAGEQFF	TGTGCCAGCAGCTTTGCGGGAGCCGGTGAGCAGTTCTTC
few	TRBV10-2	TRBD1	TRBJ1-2	CASSGGQGNYGYTF	TGCGCCAGCAGTGGGGGACAGGGGAACTATGGCTACACCTTC